This TCR beta chain emerged from a study of CD8 T cells in ankylosing spondylitis. Study-level results: Significant enrichment of disease-linked clones was reported in matched ankylosing spondylitis synovial fluid. Fewer than 10 highly homologous variants made up a TCR beta motif that seemed to typify ankylosing spondylitis blood.

It was by quantitative 5'-RACE with molecular barcodes that TCR beta libraries were made. A single record per CDR3 protein comes from TCRdb applying MiXCR to the 5' RACE reads. Of 250,000 to 300,000 distinct CDR3 sequences listed, 20% are singletons. The table lists this clonotype with a few counts. The target antigen is unknown. Germline assignment: CDR1 MNHEY and CDR2 SVGEGT. The V gene lost 6 bases and the J gene lost 3 bases, with 14 bases spanning the gap. CDR3 length: 15 amino acids. The source material was blood, either unsorted or a sorted T cell fraction (not recorded which). The origin of this receptor is a male donor with ankylosing spondylitis or in good health (not recorded which). The chain is built from TRBV6-2 or TRBV6-3 and TRBJ2-2, with a tentative D call TRBD2 (5 bases). Written as DNA, the CDR3 is TGTGCCAGCAGCCCTGCACTGAGGGACACCGGGGAGCTGTTTTTT. It specifies CASSPALRDTGELFF.